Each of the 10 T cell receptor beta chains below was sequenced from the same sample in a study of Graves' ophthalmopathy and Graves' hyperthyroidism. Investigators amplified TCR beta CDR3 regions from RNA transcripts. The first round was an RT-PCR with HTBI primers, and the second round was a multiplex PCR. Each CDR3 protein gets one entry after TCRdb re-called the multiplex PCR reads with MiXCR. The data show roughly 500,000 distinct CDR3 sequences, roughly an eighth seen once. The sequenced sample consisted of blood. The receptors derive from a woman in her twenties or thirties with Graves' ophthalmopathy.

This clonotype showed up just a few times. CDR3 coding DNA: TGCAGTGCTACAACCGGACTGGCCCTAGGGGAGCAGTACTTC. Protein product: CSATTGLALGEQYF. The chain links TRBV20-1 to TRBJ2-7, with a tentative D call TRBD2 (5 bases). This CDR3 is 14 amino acids long. Germline CDR1 DFQATT, CDR2 SNEGSKA (reference sequence). Trimming took 4 bases from V and 7 from J, leaving 20 bases between them.

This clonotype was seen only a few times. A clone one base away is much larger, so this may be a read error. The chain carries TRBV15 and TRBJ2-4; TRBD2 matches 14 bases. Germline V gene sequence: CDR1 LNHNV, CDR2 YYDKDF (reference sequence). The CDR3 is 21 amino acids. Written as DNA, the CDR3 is TGTGCCACCAGCAGGGATTCAGGACTAGCGGGAGGCTCCCTAGCCAAAAACATTAAGTACTTC. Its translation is CATSRDSGLAGGSLAKNIKYF.

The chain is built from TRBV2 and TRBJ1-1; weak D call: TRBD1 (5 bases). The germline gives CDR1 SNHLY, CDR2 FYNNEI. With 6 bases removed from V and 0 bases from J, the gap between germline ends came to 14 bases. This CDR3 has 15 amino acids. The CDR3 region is CASRWGSGMNTEAFF. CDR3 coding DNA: TGTGCCAGCAGATGGGGGTCCGGGATGAACACTGAAGCTTTCTTT.

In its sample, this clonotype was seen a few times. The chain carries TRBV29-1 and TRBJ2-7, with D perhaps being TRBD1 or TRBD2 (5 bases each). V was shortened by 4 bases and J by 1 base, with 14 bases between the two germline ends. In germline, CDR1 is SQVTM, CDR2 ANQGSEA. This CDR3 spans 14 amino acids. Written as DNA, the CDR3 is TGCAGCGTTGCTCGGGCAGGGAGTTCCTACGAGCAGTACTTC. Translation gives CSVARAGSSYEQYF.

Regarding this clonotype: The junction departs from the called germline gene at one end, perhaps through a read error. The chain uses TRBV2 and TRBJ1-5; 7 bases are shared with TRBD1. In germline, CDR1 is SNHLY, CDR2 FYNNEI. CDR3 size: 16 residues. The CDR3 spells CAGRSTGSTTFQPQHF. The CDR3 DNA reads TGTGCCGGCAGATCGACAGGGTCTACCACCTTTCAGCCCCAGCATTTT.

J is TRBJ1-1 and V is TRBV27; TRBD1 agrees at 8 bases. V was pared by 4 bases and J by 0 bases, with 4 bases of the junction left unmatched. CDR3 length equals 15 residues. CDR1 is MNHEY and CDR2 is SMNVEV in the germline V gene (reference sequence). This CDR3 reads CASSYQGQVNTEAFF. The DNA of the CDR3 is TGTGCCAGCAGTTATCAGGGACAGGTGAACACTGAAGCTTTCTTT.

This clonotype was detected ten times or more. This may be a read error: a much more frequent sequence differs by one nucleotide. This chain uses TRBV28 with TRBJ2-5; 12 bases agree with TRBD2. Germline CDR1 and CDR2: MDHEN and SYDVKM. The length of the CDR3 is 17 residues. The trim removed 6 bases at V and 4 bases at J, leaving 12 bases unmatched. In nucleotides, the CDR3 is TGTGCCAGCAGCTTCCTCAGGCCTAGCGGGAGGGGAGAGACCCAGTACTTC. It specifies CASSFLRPSGRGETQYF. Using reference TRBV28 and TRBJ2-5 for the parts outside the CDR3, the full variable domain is DVKVTQSSRYLVKRTGEKVFLECVQDMDHENMFWYRQDPGLGLRLIYFSYDVKMKEKGDIPEGYSVSREKKERFSLILESASTNQTSMYLCASSFLRPSGRGETQYFGPGTRLLVL.

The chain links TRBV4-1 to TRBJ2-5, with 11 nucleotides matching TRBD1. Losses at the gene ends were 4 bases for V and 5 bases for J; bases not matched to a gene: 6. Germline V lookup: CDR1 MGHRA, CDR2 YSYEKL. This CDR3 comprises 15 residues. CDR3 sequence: CASSPGTGGKETQYF. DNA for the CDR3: TGCGCCAGCAGCCCCGGGACAGGGGGTAAGGAGACCCAGTACTTC.

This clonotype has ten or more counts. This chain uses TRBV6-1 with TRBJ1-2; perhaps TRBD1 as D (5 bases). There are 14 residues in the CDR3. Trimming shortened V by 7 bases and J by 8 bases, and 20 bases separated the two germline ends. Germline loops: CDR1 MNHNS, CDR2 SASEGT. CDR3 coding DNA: TGTGCCAGCACTGGGCGGGGACTCGTATACGGCTACACCTTC. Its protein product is CASTGRGLVYGYTF.

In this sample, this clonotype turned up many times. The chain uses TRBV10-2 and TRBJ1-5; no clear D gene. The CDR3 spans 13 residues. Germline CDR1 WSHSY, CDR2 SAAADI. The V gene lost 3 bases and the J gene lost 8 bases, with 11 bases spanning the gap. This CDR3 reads CASSEWSSEPQHF. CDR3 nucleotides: TGCGCCAGCAGTGAATGGTCCTCGGAGCCCCAGCATTTT.